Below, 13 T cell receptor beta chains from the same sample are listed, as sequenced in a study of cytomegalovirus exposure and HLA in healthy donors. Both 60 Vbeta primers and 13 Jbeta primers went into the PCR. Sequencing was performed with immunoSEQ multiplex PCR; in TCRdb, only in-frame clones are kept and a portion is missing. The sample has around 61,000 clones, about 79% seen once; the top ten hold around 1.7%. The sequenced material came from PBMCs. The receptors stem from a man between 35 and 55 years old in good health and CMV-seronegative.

This chain's CDR3 is CASSQSLGANEQYV. The CDR3 coding sequence is TGTGCCAGCAGCCAATCGCTAGGGGCCAACGAGCAGTACGTC. This chain joins TRBV16 and TRBJ2-7; weak D call: TRBD1 (5 bases). CDR3 length: 14 amino acids. The germline gives CDR1 KGHSY, CDR2 FQNENV. Trimming stripped 0 bases from V and 5 bases from J, with 11 bases between.

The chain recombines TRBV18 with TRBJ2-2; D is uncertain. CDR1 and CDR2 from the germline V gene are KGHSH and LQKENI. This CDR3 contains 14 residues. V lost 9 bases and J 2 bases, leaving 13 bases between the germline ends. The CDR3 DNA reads TGTGCCAGTCGACTCACCGCAAACACCGGGGAGCTGTTTTTT. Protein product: CASRLTANTGELFF.

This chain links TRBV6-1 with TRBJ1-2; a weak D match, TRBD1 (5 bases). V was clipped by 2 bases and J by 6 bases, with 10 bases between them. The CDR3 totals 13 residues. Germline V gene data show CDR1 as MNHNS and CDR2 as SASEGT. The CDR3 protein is CASSERGLNGYTF. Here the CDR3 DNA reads TGTGCCAGCAGTGAAAGGGGACTGAATGGCTACACCTTC.

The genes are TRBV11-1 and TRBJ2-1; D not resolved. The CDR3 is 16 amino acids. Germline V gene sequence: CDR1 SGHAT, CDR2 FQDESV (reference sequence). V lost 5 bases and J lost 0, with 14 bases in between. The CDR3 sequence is CASSQTAMSSYNEQFF. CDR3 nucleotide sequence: TGTGCCAGCAGCCAAACCGCCATGAGCTCCTACAATGAGCAGTTCTTC.

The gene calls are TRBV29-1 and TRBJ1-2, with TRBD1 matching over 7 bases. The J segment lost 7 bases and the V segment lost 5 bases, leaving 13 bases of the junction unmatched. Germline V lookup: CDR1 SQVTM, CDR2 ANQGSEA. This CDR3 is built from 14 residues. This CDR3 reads CSVRDSGVWGGYTF. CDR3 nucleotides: TGCAGCGTTCGGGACAGCGGTGTTTGGGGTGGCTACACCTTC.

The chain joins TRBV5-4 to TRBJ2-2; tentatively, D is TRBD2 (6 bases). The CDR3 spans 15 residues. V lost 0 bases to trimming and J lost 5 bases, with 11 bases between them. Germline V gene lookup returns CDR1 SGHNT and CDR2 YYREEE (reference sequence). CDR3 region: CASSLGAGRTGELFF. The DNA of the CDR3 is TGTGCCAGCAGCTTGGGAGCGGGCCGGACCGGGGAGCTGTTTTTT.

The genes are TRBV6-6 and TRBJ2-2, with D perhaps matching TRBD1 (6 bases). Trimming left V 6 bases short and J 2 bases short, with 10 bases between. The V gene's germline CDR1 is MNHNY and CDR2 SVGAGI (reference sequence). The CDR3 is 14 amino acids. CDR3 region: CASRVQGNTGELFF. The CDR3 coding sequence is TGTGCCAGCAGAGTACAGGGAAACACCGGGGAGCTGTTTTTT.

Here the CDR3 DNA reads TGTGCCAGCAGCTTACTCGGCACAGATACGCAGTATTTT. It encodes CASSLLGTDTQYF. The V call is TRBV7-8, the J call TRBJ2-3; D is ambiguous. This CDR3 region has 13 residues. V was clipped by 2 bases and J by 1 base, with 4 bases between them. CDR1 and CDR2 from the germline V gene are SGHVS and FQNEAQ.

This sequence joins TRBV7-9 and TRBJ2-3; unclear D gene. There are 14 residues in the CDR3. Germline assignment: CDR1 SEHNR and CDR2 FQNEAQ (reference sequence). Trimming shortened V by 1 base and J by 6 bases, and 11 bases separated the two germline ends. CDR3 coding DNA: TGTGCCAGCAGCTTAGGTCTCGCGGTCGATACGCAGTATTTT. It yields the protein CASSLGLAVDTQYF.

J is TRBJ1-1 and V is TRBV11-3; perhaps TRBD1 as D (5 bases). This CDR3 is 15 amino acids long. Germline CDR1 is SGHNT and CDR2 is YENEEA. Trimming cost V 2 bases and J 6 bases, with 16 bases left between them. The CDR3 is CASSLLDSQGAEAFF. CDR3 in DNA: TGTGCCAGCAGCTTACTCGACAGCCAAGGTGCTGAAGCTTTCTTT.

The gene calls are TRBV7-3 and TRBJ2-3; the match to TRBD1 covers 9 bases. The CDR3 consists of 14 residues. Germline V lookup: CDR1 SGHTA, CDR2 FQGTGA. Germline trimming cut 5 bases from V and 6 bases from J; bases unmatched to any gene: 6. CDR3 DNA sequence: TGTGCCAGCAGCCCGGGACAGGGTACCGATACGCAGTATTTT. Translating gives CASSPGQGTDTQYF. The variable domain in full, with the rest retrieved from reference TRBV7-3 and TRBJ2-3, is GAGVSQTPSNKVTEKGKYVELRCDPISGHTALYWYRQSLGQGPEFLIYFQGTGAADDSGLPNDRFFAVRPEGSVSTLKIQRTERGDSAVYLCASSPGQGTDTQYFGPGTRLTVL.

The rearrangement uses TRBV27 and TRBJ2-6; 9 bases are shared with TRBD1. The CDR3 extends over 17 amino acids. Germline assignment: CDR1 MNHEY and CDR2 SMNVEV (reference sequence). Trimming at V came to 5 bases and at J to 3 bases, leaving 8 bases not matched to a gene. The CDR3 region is CASSLRTGEYGANVLTF. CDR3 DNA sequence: TGTGCCAGCAGTCTACGGACAGGGGAATATGGGGCCAACGTCCTGACTTTC.

For the CDR3, the DNA is TGTGCCAGCAGCCCCTCCGTTGGTACTGGTTCACCCCTCCACTTT. Amino acids: CASSPSVGTGSPLHF. The rearrangement uses TRBV6-5 and TRBJ1-6; unclear D gene. Trimming removed 6 bases at V and 9 bases at J, with 18 bases between. There are 15 residues in the CDR3. Germline lookup yields CDR1 MNHEY and CDR2 SVGAGI.